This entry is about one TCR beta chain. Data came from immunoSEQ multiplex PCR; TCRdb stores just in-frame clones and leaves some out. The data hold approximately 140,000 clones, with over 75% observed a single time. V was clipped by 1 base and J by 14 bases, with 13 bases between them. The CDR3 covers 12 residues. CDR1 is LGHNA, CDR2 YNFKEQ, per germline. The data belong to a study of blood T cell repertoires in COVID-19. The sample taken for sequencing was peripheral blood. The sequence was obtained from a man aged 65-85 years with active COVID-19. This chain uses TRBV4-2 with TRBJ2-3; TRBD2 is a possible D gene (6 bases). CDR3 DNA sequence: TGTGCCAGCAGCCAAGTCGAGGGAGGCCGGTATTTT. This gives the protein CASSQVEGGRYF.